The entry below gives a single TCR beta chain sequence along with its context. Its antigen is currently not known. The record has no base qualities; no much larger clone is one base away. The CDR3 goes from the cysteine to the phenylalanine over 13 residues. The sequence is cut down to CDR3 DNA, 39 bases in frame from base 1. From V the trimming removes 4 bases and from J it removes 6 bases, while the gene matches leave 2 bases of the junction unaccounted for. The germline V gene gives CDR1 as SQVTM and CDR2 as ANQGSEA. The entry originates in a study of T-cell reconstitution after alpha-beta-depleted transplantation in children (dated by TCRdb to about 2016). General notes on the study: Using TCR repertoire profiling, the study quantitatively followed how T-cell immune reconstitution unfolded in children after TCRalphabeta/CD19-depleted allogeneic hematopoietic cell transplantation.

The library was made by PCR. The sequencer was an Illumina HiSeq 2500. Molecular barcoding was employed in the preparation of TCR libraries, with unique molecular identifiers being used to normalize TCRbeta repertoire quantification. TCRdb reprocessing: public reads trimmed at Q25 with fastp, clones called with MiXCR, in-frame beta chains kept. Every CDR3 protein is listed once, alongside the most common genes and DNA of its rows. Counted in this sample were more than 550,000 distinct CDR3 sequences; roughly a tenth of them appeared once. Less than 5% of the sample goes to the ten largest clones. The source of this sequence is a human donor who donated a stem cell graft to a child with acute myeloid leukemia. The sample was PBMCs from the stem cell graft donor, taken from the stem cell graft. This chain is built from TRBV29-1 and TRBJ2-4; the junction holds 11 bases that match TRBD2. The CDR3 in this case is CSVATSGTNIQYF. The nucleotide sequence is TGCAGCGTTGCGACTAGCGGGACAAACATTCAGTACTTC.